Each of the 17 T cell receptor beta chains below was sequenced from the same sample in a study of blood T cell repertoires in COVID-19. Some clones are missing from TCRdb's copy, which holds only in-frame ones; the method was immunoSEQ multiplex PCR. In the table there are more than 9,500 clones, around nine tenths of which are singletons. Source material: peripheral blood. Source of these receptors: an older woman with active COVID-19.

This chain uses TRBV11-2 with TRBJ2-7; the D gene is possibly TRBD1 (7 bases). This CDR3 has 11 amino acids. CDR1 SGHAT and CDR2 FQNNGV come from the germline V gene. Trimming removed 5 bases from V and 6 bases from J, with 8 bases in between. The CDR3 region is CASSQGGEQYV. CDR3 nucleotide sequence: TGTGCCAGCAGCCAGGGGGGCGAGCAGTACGTC.

The chain uses TRBV15 and TRBJ2-3, with TRBD1 matching over 7 bases. The junction had 11 bases not matched to a gene; V was cut back by 2 bases and J by 3 bases. Per the germline V gene, CDR1 is LNHNV and CDR2 is YYDKDF (reference sequence). CDR3 length: 17 residues. The CDR3: CATSRPTGTEKTDTQYF. The DNA of the CDR3 is TGTGCCACCAGCAGACCCACCGGGACAGAAAAGACAGATACGCAGTATTTT.

This chain joins TRBV18 and TRBJ2-2; the match to TRBD1 covers 10 bases. The CDR3 is 17 residues long. CDR1 and CDR2 (germline): KGHSH, LQKENI. After removal of 1 base from V and 0 bases from J, the junction contained 2 bases not matched to a gene. The CDR3 nucleotides are TGTGCCAGCTCACCACGGGGGACAGGGGCGAACACCGGGGAGCTGTTTTTT. Translation gives CASSPRGTGANTGELFF.

This clone was detected only once. This chain uses TRBV3-1 (or the pseudogene TRBV3-2) with TRBJ1-3; the D is unclear. This CDR3 region has 14 residues. V lost 4 bases and J 3 bases, leaving 10 bases between the germline ends. Germline assignment: CDR1 LGHDT and CDR2 YNNKEL (reference sequence). The CDR3 nucleotides read TGTGCCAGCAGCCTCCGGGAAGGTGGAAACACCATATATTTT. Its protein product is CASSLREGGNTIYF.

This clone has only a few counts. The genes are TRBV4-2 and TRBJ2-2; 12 nucleotides agree with TRBD1. The germline gives CDR1 LGHNA, CDR2 YNFKEQ. This CDR3 region has 15 residues. V lost 5 bases to trimming and J lost 4 bases; unmatched junction nucleotides: 2. CDR3 coding DNA: TGTGCCAGCAGCGGGACAGGGGGCGGCACCGGGGAGCTGTTTTTT. Protein sequence: CASSGTGGGTGELFF.

The V and J genes are TRBV6-1 and TRBJ2-3, with 7 bases identical to TRBD1. The CDR3 sequence is 17 residues long. J gave up 4 bases and V 1 base, and 11 bases lay outside the gene matches. Germline CDR1 reads MNHNS; CDR2 reads SASEGT. CDR3 protein: CASSEGQGGFGADTQYF. CDR3 in DNA: TGTGCCAGCAGTGAAGGACAGGGTGGTTTTGGAGCAGATACGCAGTATTTT.

CDR3 protein: CASSTGTGGFQPQHF. In nucleotides, the CDR3 is TGTGCCAGCAGTACCGGGACAGGGGGCTTTCAGCCCCAGCATTTT. The V gene is TRBV6-5, the J gene TRBJ1-5, with TRBD1 matching over 12 bases. In germline, CDR1 is MNHEY, CDR2 SVGAGI. This CDR3 is 15 amino acids long. With V trimmed by 5 bases and J by 6 bases, 5 bases remained unmatched.

The chain recombines TRBV6-5 with TRBJ1-5, with D possibly being TRBD1 (5 bases). Trimming removed 8 bases at V and 10 bases at J, with 18 bases between. CDR3 size: 13 residues. Per the germline V gene, CDR1 is MNHEY and CDR2 is SVGAGI. The CDR3 protein is CASVGTDIEPQHF. The DNA for the CDR3 is TGTGCCAGCGTCGGGACTGACATCGAACCCCAGCATTTT.

The CDR3 loop is CASSRREGSNQPQHF. Written as DNA, the CDR3 is TGTGCCAGCTCGCGGAGGGAGGGAAGCAATCAGCCCCAGCATTTT. The J gene is TRBJ1-5, the V gene TRBV18; D unresolved. The V gene's germline CDR1 is KGHSH and CDR2 LQKENI. Trimming removed 6 bases at V and 1 base at J, with 13 bases between. CDR3 length: 15 amino acids.

The rearrangement uses TRBV10-1 and TRBJ2-1; 10 nucleotides match TRBD2. CDR3 length: 16 amino acids. Losses at the gene ends were 5 bases for V and 9 bases for J; bases not matched to a gene: 13. Germline CDR1 WNHNN, CDR2 SYGVQD (reference sequence). The CDR3 spells CASSPTLAGGTGEQFF. In DNA form, the CDR3 reads TGCGCCAGCAGTCCAACCTTAGCGGGAGGTACGGGTGAGCAGTTCTTC.

This clone has only a few counts. This chain joins TRBV25-1 and TRBJ2-1; 13 bases line up with TRBD2. The CDR3 is 14 amino acids. The V gene end was trimmed by 8 bases and the J gene end by 6 bases; junction bases not matched to a gene: 4. Germline CDR1 and CDR2: MGHDK and SYGVNS. The CDR3 sequence: CASGLAGESNEQFF. Here the CDR3 DNA reads TGTGCCAGCGGACTAGCGGGAGAAAGCAATGAGCAGTTCTTC.

V and J are TRBV6-4 and TRBJ1-1, with a possible D match to TRBD1 (6 bases). V lost 10 bases, J lost 1 base, and 25 bases lay in between. CDR1 and CDR2 (germline): MRHNA, SNTAGT. This CDR3 spans 17 amino acids. CDR3 sequence: CAIPPRTPGHQNTEAFF. In nucleotides, the CDR3 is TGTGCCATCCCTCCCCGAACACCGGGACACCAGAACACTGAAGCTTTCTTT.

The chain couples TRBV7-9 to TRBJ1-3; 7 nucleotides align to TRBD1. This CDR3 is built from 16 residues. V gave up 3 bases and J gave up 0 bases; unmatched junction bases: 5. Germline loops: CDR1 SEHNR, CDR2 FQNEAQ (reference sequence). CDR3 in amino acids: CASSFKGARSGNTIYF. The CDR3 DNA follows: TGTGCCAGCAGCTTCAAGGGGGCCCGCTCTGGAAACACCATATATTTT.

V usage is TRBV7-9 and J usage is TRBJ2-1; tentatively, D is TRBD1 (5 bases). V was shortened by 5 bases and J by 2 bases, with 10 bases between the two germline ends. This CDR3 has 14 amino acids. Germline CDR1 is SEHNR and CDR2 is FQNEAQ (reference sequence). The chain's CDR3 is CASSLSDTYNEQFF. CDR3 DNA sequence: TGTGCCAGCAGCCTCTCGGACACCTACAATGAGCAGTTCTTC.

The chain joins TRBV3-1 (or the pseudogene TRBV3-2) to TRBJ1-5; D is ambiguous. Per germline, CDR1 LGHDT and CDR2 YNNKEL (reference sequence). Trimming removed 1 base at V and 7 bases at J, with 11 bases between. The CDR3 is made up of 14 amino acids. CDR3 nucleotide sequence: TGTGCCAGCAGCCAAGGGTTCGGAGGGCAGCCCCAGCATTTT. Residues: CASSQGFGGQPQHF.

V gene TRBV10-2 combines with J gene TRBJ2-5; 9 bases fit TRBD1. Looked up from germline, CDR1 is WSHSY and CDR2 is SAAADI. The CDR3 is 13 amino acids. The junction had 5 bases not matched to a gene; V was cut back by 8 bases and J by 4 bases. CDR3 nucleotide sequence: TGCGCCAGCGGGAGGGACAGGGCAGAGACCCAGTACTTC. Translation: CASGRDRAETQYF.

The chain combines TRBV11-3 with TRBJ2-3, with D perhaps TRBD2 (5 bases). CDR1 is SGHNT and CDR2 is YENEEA in the germline V gene. Trimming shortened V by 2 bases and J by 5 bases, and 14 bases separated the two germline ends. CDR3 size: 15 residues. This CDR3 is CASSLSTGFIDTQYF. Written as DNA, the CDR3 is TGTGCCAGCAGCTTAAGTACGGGGTTTATAGATACGCAGTATTTT.